This T cell receptor beta chain was found in a study of blood T cell repertoires in COVID-19. CDR3 length: 18 amino acids. J lost 2 bases, V lost 0 bases, and 2 bases had no gene match. Germline-derived CDR1 and CDR2 are LGHNA and YNFKEQ. Sequencing was performed with immunoSEQ multiplex PCR; in TCRdb, only in-frame clones are kept and a portion is missing. This table holds about 230,000 clones, approximately 80% found once. The sample taken for sequencing was peripheral blood. The receptor was derived from a man aged 35 to 55 with acute or convalescent COVID-19. The rearrangement joins TRBV4-2 to TRBJ2-1, with 15 bases identical to TRBD2. This CDR3 is CASSQDGTSGGPYNEQFF. CDR3 bases: TGTGCCAGCAGCCAAGACGGGACTAGCGGGGGGCCCTACAATGAGCAGTTCTTC.